The TCR beta chain described here comes from a study of blood T cell repertoires in COVID-19. For the study at large: From T cells, B-cell-depleted T cells, or PBMCs came the material, which was cDNA or gDNA.

Recovered Cohort 3 donors showed two negative PCRs, clearance, or symptom resolution. The V segment lost 6 bases and the J segment 8 bases; nucleotides outside the gene matches: 9. Germline V lookup: CDR1 MDHEN, CDR2 SYDVKM. The CDR3 totals 14 residues. Original data processing: Scientists estimated how many nucleated cells there were by amplifying reference gene primers. TCRdb's table, derived via immunoSEQ multiplex PCR, lists solely in-frame clones and lacks some. Clonal size and the V and J genes are those of that table, whereas D and trimming came from the DNA. The sample contains fewer than 200,000 clones, about 78% of which appear only once.

The receptor comes from a woman between 50 and 59 years old who had recovered from COVID-19. The chain has TRBV28 and TRBJ1-4, with 7 bases fitting TRBD1. The sample consisted of PBMCs or T cells enriched from blood (not recorded which). In DNA form, the CDR3 reads TGTGCCAGCAGGCGTACAGGGGCCAAAGAAAAACTGTTTTTT. Translated, it gives CASRRTGAKEKLFF.